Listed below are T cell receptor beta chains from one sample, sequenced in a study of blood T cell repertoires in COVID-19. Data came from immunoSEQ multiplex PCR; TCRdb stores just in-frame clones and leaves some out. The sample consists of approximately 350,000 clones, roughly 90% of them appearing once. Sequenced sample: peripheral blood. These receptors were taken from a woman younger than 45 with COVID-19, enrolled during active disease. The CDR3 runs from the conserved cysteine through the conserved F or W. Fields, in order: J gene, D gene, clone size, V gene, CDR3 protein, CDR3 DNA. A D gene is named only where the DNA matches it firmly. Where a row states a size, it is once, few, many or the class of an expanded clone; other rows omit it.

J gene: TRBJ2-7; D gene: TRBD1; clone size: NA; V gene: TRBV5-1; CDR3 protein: CASSPHGTGTYEQYF; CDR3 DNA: TGCGCCAGCAGCCCACACGGGACAGGGACTTACGAGCAGTACTTC
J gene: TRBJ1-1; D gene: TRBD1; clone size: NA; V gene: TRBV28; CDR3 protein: CASSSLGQGRAMNTEAFF; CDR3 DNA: TGTGCCAGCAGCTCCCTAGGACAGGGGAGGGCAATGAACACTGAAGCTTTCTTT
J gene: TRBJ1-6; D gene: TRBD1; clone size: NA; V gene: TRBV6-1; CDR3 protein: CASSVGQTSSYNSPLHF; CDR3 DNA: TGTGCCAGCAGTGTGGGACAGACGAGCTCCTATAATTCACCCCTCCACTTT
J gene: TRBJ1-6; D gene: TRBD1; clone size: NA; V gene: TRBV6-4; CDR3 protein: CASSLGQGGSPLHF; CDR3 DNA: TGTGCCAGCAGCCTCGGACAGGGAGGTTCACCCCTCCACTTT
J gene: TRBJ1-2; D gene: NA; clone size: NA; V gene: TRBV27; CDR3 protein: CASSSQVNYGYTF; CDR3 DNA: TGTGCCAGCAGTTCGCAGGTTAACTATGGCTACACCTTC
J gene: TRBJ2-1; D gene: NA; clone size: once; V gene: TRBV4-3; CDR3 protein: CASSQEIGTSLHEQFF; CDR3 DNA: TGCGCCAGCAGCCAAGAAATAGGCACTAGCTTACATGAGCAGTTCTTC
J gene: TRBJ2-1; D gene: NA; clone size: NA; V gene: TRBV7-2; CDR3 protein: CASSLGLGDEQFF; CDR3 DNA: TGTGCCAGCAGCTTAGGGCTCGGGGATGAGCAGTTCTTC
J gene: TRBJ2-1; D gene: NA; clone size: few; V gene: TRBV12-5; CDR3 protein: CASGLVAQGRDNEQFF; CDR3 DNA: TGTGCTAGTGGTTTGGTTGCCCAGGGTAGGGACAATGAGCAGTTCTTC
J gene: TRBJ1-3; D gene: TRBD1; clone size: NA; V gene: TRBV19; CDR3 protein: CASSRGTGKDTIYF; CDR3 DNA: TGTGCCAGTAGTCGCGGGACAGGGAAAGACACCATATATTTT
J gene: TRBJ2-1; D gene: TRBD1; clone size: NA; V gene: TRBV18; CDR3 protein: CASSPRPPGQGRVEQFF; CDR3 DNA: TGTGCCAGCTCACCAAGACCTCCGGGACAGGGGAGAGTTGAGCAGTTCTTC
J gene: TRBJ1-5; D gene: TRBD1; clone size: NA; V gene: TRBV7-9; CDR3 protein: CATTLRDSWQPQHF; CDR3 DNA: TGTGCCACCACCCTCCGGGACAGTTGGCAGCCCCAGCATTTT
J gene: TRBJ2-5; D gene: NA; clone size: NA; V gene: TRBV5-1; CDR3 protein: CASSPGEETQYF; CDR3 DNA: TGCGCCAGCAGCCCAGGGGAAGAGACCCAGTACTTC
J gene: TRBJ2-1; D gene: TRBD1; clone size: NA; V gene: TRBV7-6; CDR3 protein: CASSPLRGQGSNEQFF; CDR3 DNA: TGTGCCAGCAGCCCCCTCCGAGGACAGGGGTCCAATGAGCAGTTCTTC
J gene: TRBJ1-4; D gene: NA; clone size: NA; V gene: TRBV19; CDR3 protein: CASSTQQDLWEKLFF; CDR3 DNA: TGTGCCAGTAGTACCCAACAGGATCTATGGGAAAAACTGTTTTTT
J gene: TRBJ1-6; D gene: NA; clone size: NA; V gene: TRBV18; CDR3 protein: CASSLTGDNSPLHF; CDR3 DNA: TGTGCCAGCTCACTGACAGGTGATAATTCACCCCTCCACTTT
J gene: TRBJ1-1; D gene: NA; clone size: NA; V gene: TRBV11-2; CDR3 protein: CASSLGTEAFF; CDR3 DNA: TGTGCCAGCAGCTTAGGGACAGAAGCTTTCTTT
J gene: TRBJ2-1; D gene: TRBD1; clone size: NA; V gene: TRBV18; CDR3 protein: CASSPRDREYNEQFF; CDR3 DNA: TGTGCCAGCTCACCCAGGGACAGGGAGTACAATGAGCAGTTCTTC
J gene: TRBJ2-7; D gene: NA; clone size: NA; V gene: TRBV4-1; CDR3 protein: CASSTSQGFPYEQYF; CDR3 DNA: TGCGCCAGCAGCACCTCCCAGGGGTTCCCCTACGAGCAGTACTTC
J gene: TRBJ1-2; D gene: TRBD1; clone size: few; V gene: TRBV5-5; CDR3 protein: CATRQGLGYTF; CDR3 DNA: TGTGCCACCCGACAGGGACTTGGCTACACCTTC
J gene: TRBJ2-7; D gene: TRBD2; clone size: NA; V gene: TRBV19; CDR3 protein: CATHGGYEQYF; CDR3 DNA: TGTGCCACTCACGGGGGGTACGAGCAGTACTTC
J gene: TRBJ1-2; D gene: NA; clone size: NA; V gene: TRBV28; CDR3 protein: CASSFNLNYGYTF; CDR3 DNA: TGTGCCAGCAGTTTTAACCTAAACTATGGCTACACCTTC
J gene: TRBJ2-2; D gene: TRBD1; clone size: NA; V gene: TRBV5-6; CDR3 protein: CASSLVDRVAGELFF; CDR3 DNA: TGTGCCAGCAGCTTGGTGGACAGGGTGGCCGGGGAGCTGTTTTTT
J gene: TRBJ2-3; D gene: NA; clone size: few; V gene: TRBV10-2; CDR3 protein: CASSSTDTQYF; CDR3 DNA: TGCGCCAGCAGTTCGACAGATACGCAGTATTTT
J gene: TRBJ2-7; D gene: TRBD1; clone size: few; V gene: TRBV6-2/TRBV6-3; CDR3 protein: CASSPQGALDEQYF; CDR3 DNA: TGTGCCAGCAGTCCCCAGGGGGCGCTTGACGAGCAGTACTTC
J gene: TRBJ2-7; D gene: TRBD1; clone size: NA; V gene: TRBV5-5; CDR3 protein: CASSPPPGTGEAYEQYF; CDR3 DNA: TGTGCCAGCAGCCCACCCCCCGGGACAGGGGAAGCCTACGAGCAGTACTTC
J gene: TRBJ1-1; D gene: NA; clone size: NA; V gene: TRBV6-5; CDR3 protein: CASSYSTTAGTEAFF; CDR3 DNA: TGTGCCAGCAGTTACTCGACCACGGCAGGTACTGAAGCTTTCTTT
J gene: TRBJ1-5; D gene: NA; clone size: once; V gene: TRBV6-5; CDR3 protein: CASTRSINSGQPQHF; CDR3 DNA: TGTGCCAGCACCCGCAGCATCAATTCAGGTCAGCCCCAGCATTTT
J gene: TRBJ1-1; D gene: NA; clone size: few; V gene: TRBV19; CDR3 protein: CASSIPTDTNMNTEAFF; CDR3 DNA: TGTGCCAGTAGTATCCCGACGGACACAAACATGAACACTGAAGCTTTCTTT
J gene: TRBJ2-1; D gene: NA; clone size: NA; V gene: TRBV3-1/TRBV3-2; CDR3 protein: CASSQEVLAGASYNEQFF; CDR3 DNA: TGTGCCAGCAGCCAAGAAGTCTTGGCGGGGGCATCCTACAATGAGCAGTTCTTC